The entry that follows covers one TCR beta chain sequence. There are a few counts of this clone. Its cognate antigen has yet to be identified. No base quality values were provided; no much bigger clone lies one nucleotide off. The CDR3 covers 16 residues, taking in both the cysteine and the phenylalanine. The read is trimmed to its CDR3 DNA, 48 bases read in frame from base 1. From a lookup of the germline V gene, CDR1 and CDR2 are SGHRS and YFSETQ. V is pruned by 2 bases and J by 1 base, leaving 7 bases of the junction without a gene match. CD8 naive samples consisted of CD45RO-negative cells that were positively selected for CCR7, yielding a CD45RA+CCR7+ population without TemRA cells. The donors were healthy, HIV-negative adults who had no recently reported acute infections or vaccinations. All donors were Caucasian adults living in Nashville, Tennessee, USA. Blood was collected by leukapheresis, and PBMCs were isolated by Ficoll-Histopaque density gradient centrifugation and then cryopreserved in liquid nitrogen vapor phase. Analytical flow cytometry was used to check the purity and quantity of every magnetically sorted T cell population. Genomic DNA was isolated from every sorted fraction and measured by UV absorbance on a Nanodrop 2000c.

Using the deep immunoSEQ assay, multiplex PCR amplified TCR CDR3 regions from genomic DNA. For each cell subset, the extracted genomic DNA was distributed evenly across all wells of several immunoSEQ 96-well plates, and each plate served as one replicate. Each replicate PCR for sorted subsets received about 0.2 ug genomic DNA, equal to roughly 33,000 T cell genomes. Purified libraries were measured with a Qubit 3.0 fluorometer, size-checked on a Bioanalyzer 2100, and measured again with the KAPA Library Quantification kit. A separate single-read 150-cycle Illumina NextSeq 550 flow cell was used to sequence each immunoSEQ 96-well plate. Processing in the source paper ran as follows. Because only junctional sequences without quality scores were contained in the immunoSEQ output, filtering matching that applied to full-length reads could not be performed. To assign V/J genes and CDR3, sequences were annotated against IMGT germline references using PyIR, a Python wrapper for IgBLAST v1.9. Reads were removed for weak V/J assignments (E-value above 1e-6), missing CDR3, stop codons, out-of-frame junctions, or ambiguous translated residues. V3J clonotypes were defined by identical inferred V gene, J gene, and CDR3 amino acid sequence. Percentage overlap between repertoires was computed as shared unique clonotypes divided by the size of the smaller repertoire. Repertoire richness was assessed with RTK rarefaction, the Chao1 estimator, and Recon v2.1 estimates of unobserved clonotypes. OLGA was used to compute generation probabilities for all TCRbeta clonotypes that the gDNA method yielded from a few donors. TCRdb obtained this table from immuneACCESS and retained in-frame rearrangements with V and J assigned. These tables miss some clones; where compared with another copy, unresolved V genes account for less than half of the shortfall, and the remainder is unexplained. D and trimming were read from the DNA, whereas the V and J calls and clone size are those reported in that table. Across this sample there are about 870,000 clones, with more than 85% seen only once. The ten largest clones represent about 24% of the sample.

The data belong to a study of shared clonotypes between healthy human individuals (dated by TCRdb to between 2020 and 2021). In the study overall: A couple of women and a few men aged 18 to 49 years were included in the cohort. To estimate repertoire size and how much clonotype sharing occurs between individuals, the study deeply sequenced the blood TCR repertoires of about five healthy adults. Between about 0.85 and 10 billion PBMCs per donor were obtained by leukapheresis. For each donor, CD4 naive and CD4 memory were each run on three plates, CD8 naive on two plates, and CD8 memory on one plate. Libraries were prepared and TCR repertoires were sequenced by different laboratories using diverse techniques, in order to increase sequencing depth and limit assay-specific biases.

The full study reports these points: Sampling was restricted to blood, and TCR repertoires in tissues likely differ from the TCR repertoires found in blood. Because the study included only a small number of donors, the genetic and exposure-history diversity represented was limited. Based on pairwise subsampling, the degree of clonotype sharing among donors was expected to be affected by sequencing depth. Larger estimated clonotype richness was generally found for naive subsets than for memory subsets. Rarefaction of sorted-subset datasets indicated incomplete sequencing despite the large sequencing depth. Higher generation probabilities were observed for clonotypes shared by all four sorted-subset donors than for non-shared clonotypes. Approximately 5% of naive CD4, 3% to 3.5% of naive CD8, 2.3% of memory CD4, and roughly 0.4% of memory CD8 clonotypes were shared across several donors.

This TCR derives from a man aged 25-40 years in good health. The rearrangement combines TRBV5-1 with TRBJ2-3; TRBD2 agrees with 7 junctional bases. Material: naive CD8+ T cells sorted from blood. The cell subset or site label on this specimen signifies: CD45RA+CCR7+. The nucleotide sequence is given as TGCGCCAGCAGCTTCCTCGGGGGGACGCGCACAGATACGCAGTATTTT. It translates to CASSFLGGTRTDTQYF.